The next 5 T cell receptor beta chains were all read from a single sample in a study of blood T cells in healthy people across ages. Next came a second PCR, run for roughly 6 to 11 cycles, which used a sample-barcoded 5' primer along with a J-beta primer mix. TCRdb processed the 5' RACE reads anew with MiXCR; each CDR3 protein has one entry. The sample contains 650,000 to 900,000 distinct CDR3 sequences, less than 80% of which appear only once. Specimen: blood. All receptors come from a young man in good health.

This clonotype was recorded a few times. The chain combines TRBV7-3 with TRBJ2-1; 7 bases align to TRBD2. The CDR3 extends over 14 amino acids. J was trimmed by 10 bases and V by 5 bases; bases with no gene match: 11. The germline gives CDR1 SGHTA, CDR2 FQGTGA. DNA for the CDR3: TGTGCCAGCAGCCCCCTGGAGTCTAGCGGCGAGCAGTTCTTC. It encodes CASSPLESSGEQFF.

V usage is TRBV20-1 and J usage is TRBJ2-1, with 9 bases matching TRBD2. CDR3 length equals 14 residues. Unmatched junction bases numbered 6, after V lost 0 bases and J lost 9 bases. The V gene's germline CDR1 is DFQATT and CDR2 SNEGSKA (reference sequence). CDR3 sequence (DNA): TGCAGTGCTAGAGATTGGCTAGCGGGAAGTGAGCAGTTCTTC. Translated: CSARDWLAGSEQFF.

This clonotype was found a few times. The chain has TRBV20-1 and TRBJ2-1; TRBD2 might be the D (5 bases). Germline lookup yields CDR1 DFQATT and CDR2 SNEGSKA (reference sequence). CDR3 length equals 15 residues. Trimming took 3 bases from V and 8 from J, leaving 20 bases between them. CDR3 protein: CSARRAGSLRDEQFF. DNA for the CDR3: TGCAGTGCTAGGAGGGCCGGGTCTCTAAGGGATGAGCAGTTCTTC.

This clonotype appeared a few times. The chain has TRBV20-1 and TRBJ2-4; 8 bases line up with TRBD1. Germline CDR1 and CDR2: DFQATT and SNEGSKA (reference sequence). The CDR3 sequence is 15 residues long. CDR3 sequence reads: CSAVQGEVGKNIQYF. The CDR3 DNA is TGCAGCGCAGTACAGGGGGAAGTGGGCAAAAACATTCAGTACTTC.

The chain employs TRBV6-5 and TRBJ2-2; TRBD1 is a possible D gene (7 bases). The CDR3 totals 15 residues. Looked up from germline, CDR1 is MNHEY and CDR2 is SVGAGI. The V end lost 4 bases, the J end lost 5 bases, and 14 bases lay between the germline ends. CDR3 protein: CASSFTTGRTGELFF. The CDR3 DNA reads as TGTGCCAGCAGTTTCACGACAGGGAGGACCGGGGAGCTGTTTTTT.